A selection of T cell receptor beta chains follows, all from one sample in a study of blood T cells in healthy people across ages. TCRdb re-derived calls from the 5' RACE reads in MiXCR, one entry per CDR3 protein. The sample lists 1.5 million to 2 million distinct CDR3 sequences; 49% were seen once. Input material: blood. Source of these receptors: a woman between 40 and 50 years old in good health. Each CDR3 is given with its conserved first and last residue. A D gene is named only where the DNA matches it firmly. Not all rows give a size; the values are once, few, many and, for expanded clones, a class.

J gene,D gene,V gene,clone size,CDR3 protein,CDR3 DNA
TRBJ2-1,NA,TRBV29-1,NA,CSVIYDEGILDEQFF,TGCAGCGTCATATACGACGAGGGTATTTTGGATGAGCAGTTCTTC
TRBJ2-4,NA,TRBV6-1,few,CASSEQGAKNIQYF,TGTGCCAGCAGTGAACAGGGGGCCAAAAACATTCAGTACTTC
TRBJ2-7,TRBD1,TRBV20-1,few,CSVSQGQGLYEQYF,TGCAGTGTCAGTCAGGGACAGGGGTTGTACGAGCAGTACTTC
TRBJ2-7,NA,TRBV7-9,few,CASSLTFNEQYF,TGTGCCAGCAGCTTAACTTTCAACGAGCAGTACTTC
TRBJ2-3,NA,TRBV9,NA,CASSVALAPGTDTQYF,TGTGCCAGCAGCGTAGCGCTGGCCCCTGGCACAGATACGCAGTATTTT
TRBJ2-7,NA,TRBV6-1,NA,CASSEYLAKTYDEQYF,TGTGCCAGCAGTGAGTATTTAGCTAAAACCTATGACGAGCAGTACTTC
TRBJ1-1,NA,TRBV13,NA,CASSRGRSLILDTEAFF,TGTGCCAGCAGCAGAGGACGGAGTCTAATTCTGGACACTGAAGCTTTCTTT
TRBJ1-6,NA,TRBV20-1,once,CSARPADSPNSPLHF,TGCAGTGCTAGACCTGCGGACAGTCCGAATTCACCCCTCCACTTT
TRBJ2-1,NA,TRBV11-3,once,CASSLEGMQDKQFF,TGTGCCAGCAGCTTAGAGGGTATGCAGGACAAGCAGTTCTTC
TRBJ2-1,TRBD2,TRBV4-3,NA,CASSQDSAGGRYNEQFF,TGCGCCAGCAGCCAAGATTCAGCGGGGGGGCGGTACAATGAGCAGTTCTTC
TRBJ2-2,NA,TRBV5-1,NA,CASSLEAGRDGELFF,TGCGCCAGCAGCCTGGAGGCAGGGAGAGACGGGGAGCTGTTTTTT
TRBJ1-2,NA,TRBV9,NA,CASSVEGMPNYGYTF,TGTGCCAGCAGCGTAGAAGGGATGCCGAACTATGGCTACACCTTC
TRBJ2-5,NA,TRBV5-6,NA,CASSLTPSGEQYF,TGTGCCAGCAGCTTAACCCCATCAGGGGAGCAGTACTTC
TRBJ2-7,TRBD1,TRBV9,NA,CASSPADRVVHEQYF,TGTGCCAGCAGCCCGGCGGACAGGGTAGTCCACGAGCAGTACTTC
TRBJ2-6,NA,TRBV6-6,NA,CASSTHGQGPGANVLTF,TGTGCCAGCAGTACTCACGGGCAGGGGCCTGGGGCCAACGTCCTGACTTTC
TRBJ2-5,TRBD1,TRBV5-1,NA,CACSPNRGQETQYF,TGCGCCTGCAGCCCAAACAGGGGCCAAGAGACCCAGTACTTC
TRBJ2-3,TRBD2,TRBV3-1,NA,CASSQGEGRSDTQNF,TGTGCCAGCAGCCAAGGGGAGGGTAGATCAGATACGCAGAATTTT
TRBJ2-5,NA,TRBV7-2,NA,CASSSQVGAGETQYF,TGTGCCAGCAGCTCTCAGGTTGGGGCGGGTGAGACCCAGTACTTC
TRBJ1-4,TRBD1,TRBV7-9,NA,CASSQNTGGSEKLFF,TGTGCCAGCAGCCAAAACACAGGGGGCTCTGAAAAACTGTTTTTT
TRBJ2-7,TRBD1,TRBV10-3,few,CAINSGTASYEQYF,TGTGCCATCAACTCCGGGACAGCGTCCTACGAGCAGTACTTC
TRBJ2-3,TRBD2,TRBV12-3/TRBV12-4,NA,CASSSSGLAGGGTDTQYF,TGTGCCAGCAGTTCCTCGGGACTAGCGGGGGGAGGCACAGATACGCAGTATTTT
TRBJ1-6,NA,TRBV4-1,NA,CTSSRQQGGDSPLHF,TGCACCAGCAGCCGCCAGCAGGGAGGAGATTCACCCCTCCACTTT
TRBJ2-5,NA,TRBV7-9,NA,CASSSSQVGGPETQYF,TGTGCCAGCAGCTCCTCCCAGGTCGGGGGGCCGGAGACCCAGTACTTC
TRBJ2-3,TRBD2,TRBV20-1,few,CSATGRASGTDTQYF,TGCAGTGCTACCGGGAGGGCCTCCGGCACAGATACGCAGTATTTT
TRBJ1-2,NA,TRBV4-3,NA,CASSLGTRDGYTF,TGCGCCAGCAGCCTCGGGACAAGGGATGGCTACACCTTC
TRBJ2-7,NA,TRBV6-1,NA,CASIRTSGVDEQYF,TGTGCCAGCATTCGGACCTCGGGGGTGGACGAGCAGTACTTC
TRBJ2-3,NA,TRBV29-1,NA,CSVEEGTDTQYF,TGCAGCGTTGAAGAGGGCACAGATACGCAGTATTTT
TRBJ2-5,NA,TRBV20-1,few,CSARDQEYF,TGCAGTGCTAGAGATCAAGAGTACTTC
TRBJ2-3,NA,TRBV4-3,NA,CASSQDQGGITDTQYF,TGCGCCAGCAGCCAAGATCAAGGGGGAATCACAGATACGCAGTATTTT
TRBJ2-3,TRBD2,TRBV2,NA,CASSEERAGVSTDRQYF,TGTGCCAGCAGTGAAGAGAGGGCGGGGGTGAGCACAGATAGGCAGTATTTT
TRBJ2-7,TRBD1,TRBV6-2/TRBV6-3,few,CASRSSGTGRYEQYF,TGTGCCAGCAGGAGCTCCGGGACAGGTCGCTACGAGCAGTACTTC
TRBJ2-5,NA,TRBV7-2,few,CASSLATGRWETQYF,TGTGCCAGCAGCTTGGCTACAGGGAGGTGGGAGACCCAGTACTTC
TRBJ1-2,NA,TRBV3-1,once,CASSTQDFLRGYTF,TGTGCCAGCAGCACACAAGACTTCCTGCGGGGCTACACCTTC
TRBJ2-5,NA,TRBV7-9,NA,CASSLDGGTQETQYF,TGTGCCAGCAGCTTGGACGGGGGTACCCAAGAGACCCAGTACTTC
TRBJ2-1,TRBD2,TRBV4-1,NA,CASSQDLLGRGGNEQFF,TGCGCCAGCAGCCAAGATTTATTGGGGCGGGGGGGCAATGAGCAGTTCTTC
TRBJ2-5,NA,TRBV7-9,many,CASSRTEETQYF,TGTGCCAGCAGCCGGACAGAAGAGACCCAGTACTTC
TRBJ1-5,NA,TRBV4-3,once,CASSQDRGSGRNQPQHF,TGCGCCAGCAGCCAAGATCGCGGAAGCGGTCGCAATCAGCCCCAGCATTTT
TRBJ1-6,NA,TRBV7-2,few,CASSPYNSPLHF,TGTGCCAGCAGTCCCTATAATTCACCCCTCCACTTT
TRBJ2-5,NA,TRBV7-7,NA,CASSLPSSGTSAETQYF,TGTGCTAGCAGCTTACCTAGCTCGGGGACGTCGGCGGAGACCCAGTACTTC
TRBJ2-7,TRBD1,TRBV10-3,NA,CAISEYGTGHYEQYF,TGTGCCATCAGTGAGTACGGGACAGGGCACTACGAGCAGTACTTC
TRBJ2-1,NA,TRBV6-6,NA,CASRTTRDYYNEQFF,TGTGCCAGCAGGACCACAAGGGATTACTACAATGAGCAGTTCTTC
TRBJ2-1,NA,TRBV20-1,few,CSATDIQSSYNEQFF,TGCAGTGCCACCGATATTCAGAGCTCCTACAATGAGCAGTTCTTC
TRBJ2-4,NA,TRBV12-3/TRBV12-4,NA,CASREGAAKNIQYF,TGTGCCAGCAGAGAAGGGGCCGCCAAAAACATTCAGTACTTC
TRBJ2-5,TRBD1,TRBV28,once,CASSSTRQGDEQYF,TGTGCCAGCAGTTCGACTCGACAGGGCGATGAGCAGTACTTC
TRBJ2-5,NA,TRBV7-9,NA,CASSLEWGSGETQYF,TGTGCCAGCAGCTTAGAATGGGGGTCCGGAGAGACCCAGTACTTC
TRBJ2-3,NA,TRBV6-2/TRBV6-3,NA,CASSYGGAGTDTQYF,TGTGCCAGCAGTTACGGGGGGGCGGGCACAGATACGCAGTATTTT
TRBJ2-1,NA,TRBV12-3/TRBV12-4,NA,CASNRESIRTNEQFF,TGTGCCAGCAACAGGGAATCTATAAGAACTAATGAGCAGTTCTTC
TRBJ2-7,NA,TRBV6-5,NA,CASSYFLGDEQYF,TGTGCCAGCAGTTACTTTCTAGGGGACGAGCAGTACTTC
TRBJ2-1,NA,TRBV5-4,NA,CASSLETGLSSYNEQFF,TGTGCCAGCAGCTTGGAAACGGGACTCAGCTCCTACAATGAGCAGTTCTTC
TRBJ1-2,NA,TRBV20-1,NA,CSALNEGYTF,TGCAGTGCCTTGAATGAGGGCTACACCTTC
TRBJ2-1,NA,TRBV4-1,few,CASSHTGIQKLDEQFF,TGCGCCAGCAGCCATACAGGGATCCAGAAACTTGATGAGCAGTTCTTC
TRBJ2-5,NA,TRBV28,once,CASSLWSGAMWETQYF,TGTGCCAGCAGTTTATGGTCGGGGGCGATGTGGGAGACCCAGTACTTC
TRBJ2-7,TRBD1,TRBV10-3,NA,CAISAYETGNYEQYF,TGTGCCATCAGTGCGTATGAGACAGGGAACTACGAGCAGTACTTC
TRBJ2-5,TRBD1,TRBV20-1,NA,CSAGGGQGETQYF,TGCAGTGCTGGCGGGGGACAGGGGGAGACCCAGTACTTC
TRBJ2-5,NA,TRBV6-2/TRBV6-3,NA,CASSYSGTHTQYF,TGTGCCAGCAGTTACTCCGGGACTCATACCCAGTACTTC